This T cell receptor beta chain originates from a study of T cell responses to AZD1222 COVID-19 vaccine. Turning to the study itself: Combined were second doses at about 4 or about 12 weeks. Study-wide points: Within unmutated variant regions lay the reported targets of nearly half of spike-specific TCRs. Rises in breadth and depth of Spike-specific TCRs came after two AZD1222 doses. Just 5 or 6 AZD1222 recipients tested seropositive at baseline.

Produced via immunoSEQ multiplex PCR; TCRdb's table is partial and in-frame only. The table has around 150,000 clones, around 94% seen once. This CDR3 spans 15 amino acids. V was pared by 2 bases and J by 0 bases, with 12 bases between. Germline V gene data show CDR1 as SGHNT and CDR2 as YYREEE (reference sequence). Turning to this clone: What it binds is not known.

The sample in question was peripheral blood, obtained on day 0 of AZD1222 vaccination. The origin of this receptor is an adult in good health. The chain couples TRBV5-4 to TRBJ2-7; D is undetermined. In DNA form, the CDR3 reads TGTGCCAGCAGCTTTATGGGCGGAGCCTCCTACGAGCAGTACTTC. This translates into CASSFMGGASYEQYF.